This is a list of T cell receptor beta chains from one sample in a study of cytomegalovirus exposure and HLA in healthy donors. Some clones are missing from TCRdb's copy, which holds only in-frame ones; the method was immunoSEQ multiplex PCR. The data contain tens of thousands of clones, 96% of them singletons. The specimen was PBMCs. Receptors were obtained from a woman between 18 and 29 years old in good health and CMV-seronegative. CDR3s include the opening cysteine and the closing phenylalanine or tryptophan. The order of the fields is clone size, V gene, J gene, D gene, CDR3 protein, CDR3 DNA. D genes are given only for firm matches. Size is omitted from some rows. Given values are once, few, many or a class for expanded clones.

clone size: NA
V gene: TRBV4-1
J gene: TRBJ1-4
D gene: NA
CDR3 protein: CASSQWRANNEKLFF
CDR3 DNA: TGCGCCAGCAGCCAATGGAGGGCCAATAATGAAAAACTGTTTTTT

clone size: NA
V gene: TRBV18
J gene: TRBJ2-3
D gene: TRBD2
CDR3 protein: CASSPLAVSTDTQYF
CDR3 DNA: TGTGCCAGCTCACCTCTAGCGGTGTCCACAGATACGCAGTATTTT

clone size: NA
V gene: TRBV19
J gene: TRBJ2-1
D gene: TRBD2
CDR3 protein: CASSPTGGTSGREQFF
CDR3 DNA: TGTGCCAGTAGTCCAACCGGAGGGACTAGCGGGAGGGAGCAGTTCTTC

clone size: NA
V gene: TRBV4-1
J gene: TRBJ1-5
D gene: TRBD1
CDR3 protein: CASSQTAQDREGQPQHF
CDR3 DNA: TGCGCCAGCAGCCAAACCGCCCAGGACAGGGAAGGTCAGCCCCAGCATTTT

clone size: NA
V gene: TRBV27
J gene: TRBJ2-4
D gene: NA
CDR3 protein: CASSPRVGNIQYF
CDR3 DNA: TGTGCCAGCAGCCCGAGGGTGGGAAACATTCAGTACTTC

clone size: NA
V gene: TRBV2
J gene: TRBJ1-2
D gene: NA
CDR3 protein: CASRGQEANYGYTF
CDR3 DNA: TGTGCCAGCAGGGGCCAGGAAGCTAACTATGGCTACACCTTC

clone size: NA
V gene: TRBV28
J gene: TRBJ2-7
D gene: NA
CDR3 protein: CASSPPGYEQYF
CDR3 DNA: TGTGCCAGCAGTCCCCCGGGCTACGAGCAGTACTTC

clone size: NA
V gene: TRBV5-6
J gene: TRBJ2-7
D gene: NA
CDR3 protein: CASSLLVEEDF
CDR3 DNA: TGTGCCAGCAGCTTGCTGGTAGAGGAGGACTTC

clone size: NA
V gene: TRBV27
J gene: TRBJ2-5
D gene: NA
CDR3 protein: CASSPQASFRETQYF
CDR3 DNA: TGTGCCAGCAGTCCCCAGGCCAGTTTTCGAGAGACCCAGTACTTC

clone size: NA
V gene: TRBV2
J gene: TRBJ2-5
D gene: TRBD1
CDR3 protein: CASTSRDREETQYF
CDR3 DNA: TGTGCCAGCACCTCCCGGGACAGGGAAGAGACCCAGTACTTC

clone size: NA
V gene: TRBV18
J gene: TRBJ2-7
D gene: NA
CDR3 protein: CASSRQRSYEQYF
CDR3 DNA: TGTGCCAGCTCACGACAGCGCTCCTACGAGCAGTACTTC

clone size: NA
V gene: TRBV4-1
J gene: TRBJ1-2
D gene: TRBD1
CDR3 protein: CASSQTTGKDYGYTF
CDR3 DNA: TGCGCCAGCAGCCAAACGACAGGGAAGGACTATGGCTACACCTTC

clone size: once
V gene: TRBV29-1
J gene: TRBJ1-2
D gene: NA
CDR3 protein: CSGVRGDGYTF
CDR3 DNA: TGCAGCGGGGTGAGAGGTGATGGCTACACCTTC

clone size: NA
V gene: TRBV19
J gene: TRBJ1-1
D gene: TRBD1
CDR3 protein: CASRDRGKHTEAFF
CDR3 DNA: TGTGCCAGCCGGGACAGGGGAAAACACACTGAAGCTTTCTTT

clone size: NA
V gene: TRBV4-2
J gene: TRBJ2-5
D gene: TRBD2
CDR3 protein: CASSQDRMFASGGFQETQYF
CDR3 DNA: TGTGCCAGCAGCCAAGATCGTATGTTTGCTAGCGGGGGGTTCCAAGAGACCCAGTACTTC

clone size: NA
V gene: TRBV28
J gene: TRBJ2-7
D gene: TRBD1
CDR3 protein: CASSFGDRRSYEQYF
CDR3 DNA: TGTGCCAGCAGTTTCGGGGACAGGCGCTCCTACGAGCAGTACTTC

clone size: NA
V gene: TRBV7-2
J gene: TRBJ2-1
D gene: TRBD2
CDR3 protein: CASSKQAGNEQFF
CDR3 DNA: TGTGCCAGCAGCAAGCAAGCGGGGAATGAGCAGTTCTTC

clone size: NA
V gene: TRBV9
J gene: TRBJ2-5
D gene: NA
CDR3 protein: CASSETVGVEETQYF
CDR3 DNA: TGTGCCAGCAGCGAAACAGTAGGCGTTGAAGAGACCCAGTACTTC

clone size: few
V gene: TRBV9
J gene: TRBJ2-7
D gene: NA
CDR3 protein: CASSPEGYEQYF
CDR3 DNA: TGTGCCAGCAGCCCCGAGGGTTACGAGCAGTACTTC

clone size: NA
V gene: TRBV10-1
J gene: TRBJ2-1
D gene: TRBD2
CDR3 protein: CASTGGSSGNNEQFF
CDR3 DNA: TGCGCCAGCACCGGCGGGTCTAGCGGGAACAATGAGCAGTTCTTC

clone size: NA
V gene: TRBV4-1
J gene: TRBJ2-2
D gene: TRBD2
CDR3 protein: CASSRESSGITGELFF
CDR3 DNA: TGCGCCAGCAGCCGGGAGTCTAGCGGAATAACCGGGGAGCTGTTTTTT

clone size: NA
V gene: TRBV4-1
J gene: TRBJ2-7
D gene: TRBD1
CDR3 protein: CASSQGVPGQLAYEQYF
CDR3 DNA: TGCGCCAGCAGCCAAGGAGTACCGGGACAGTTGGCCTACGAGCAGTACTTC

clone size: NA
V gene: TRBV19
J gene: TRBJ1-2
D gene: TRBD1
CDR3 protein: CASSSQGARVGYTF
CDR3 DNA: TGTGCCAGTAGCTCCCAGGGGGCGAGGGTTGGCTACACCTTC

clone size: NA
V gene: TRBV5-1
J gene: TRBJ1-2
D gene: NA
CDR3 protein: CASSLANRTTYGYTF
CDR3 DNA: TGCGCCAGCAGCTTGGCTAACAGGACAACCTATGGCTACACCTTC

clone size: NA
V gene: TRBV10-3
J gene: TRBJ1-2
D gene: TRBD1
CDR3 protein: CAISESVVFGQGANYGYTF
CDR3 DNA: TGTGCCATCAGTGAGTCAGTTGTGTTCGGACAGGGAGCTAACTATGGCTACACCTTC

clone size: NA
V gene: TRBV19
J gene: TRBJ2-2
D gene: TRBD1
CDR3 protein: CASTTDRANTGELFF
CDR3 DNA: TGTGCCAGTACCACGGACAGGGCTAACACCGGGGAGCTGTTTTTT

clone size: NA
V gene: TRBV19
J gene: TRBJ2-7
D gene: TRBD2
CDR3 protein: CASRGGSSYEQYF
CDR3 DNA: TGTGCCAGTAGGGGAGGGAGCTCCTACGAGCAGTACTTC

clone size: NA
V gene: TRBV6-4
J gene: TRBJ2-1
D gene: NA
CDR3 protein: CASSDSQNNEQFF
CDR3 DNA: TGTGCCAGCAGTGACTCCCAAAACAATGAGCAGTTCTTC

clone size: NA
V gene: TRBV27
J gene: TRBJ2-1
D gene: NA
CDR3 protein: CASWGSLYNEQFF
CDR3 DNA: TGTGCCAGCTGGGGCAGTCTCTACAATGAGCAGTTCTTC

clone size: NA
V gene: TRBV27
J gene: TRBJ2-2
D gene: TRBD2
CDR3 protein: CASSSRTSGRTNTGELFF
CDR3 DNA: TGTGCCAGCAGTTCCCGGACTAGCGGGAGGACTAACACCGGGGAGCTGTTTTTT

clone size: NA
V gene: TRBV27
J gene: TRBJ2-1
D gene: NA
CDR3 protein: CASSFARTGSEQFF
CDR3 DNA: TGTGCCAGCAGTTTCGCCCGGACGGGGAGTGAGCAGTTCTTC

clone size: NA
V gene: TRBV19
J gene: TRBJ2-5
D gene: TRBD2
CDR3 protein: CASTDSGSQETQYF
CDR3 DNA: TGTGCCAGTACCGATAGCGGGAGCCAAGAGACCCAGTACTTC

clone size: NA
V gene: TRBV30
J gene: TRBJ2-1
D gene: TRBD1
CDR3 protein: CAWRAGTGSSYNEQFF
CDR3 DNA: TGTGCCTGGAGAGCCGGGACAGGGAGCTCCTACAATGAGCAGTTCTTC

clone size: NA
V gene: TRBV30
J gene: TRBJ2-7
D gene: TRBD1
CDR3 protein: CAWGATGGLNYEQYF
CDR3 DNA: TGTGCCTGGGGTGCTACAGGGGGCCTGAACTACGAGCAGTACTTC

clone size: NA
V gene: TRBV7-9
J gene: TRBJ1-1
D gene: NA
CDR3 protein: CASSLETGNTEAFF
CDR3 DNA: TGTGCCAGCAGCTTAGAGACAGGGAACACTGAAGCTTTCTTT

clone size: once
V gene: TRBV19
J gene: TRBJ2-7
D gene: TRBD1
CDR3 protein: CASSTRRQGNYEQYF
CDR3 DNA: TGTGCCAGTAGTACCCGAAGACAGGGAAACTACGAGCAGTACTTC

clone size: NA
V gene: TRBV27
J gene: TRBJ1-1
D gene: TRBD1
CDR3 protein: CASRILGTGGKGRTEAFF
CDR3 DNA: TGTGCCAGCAGGATTCTGGGGACAGGAGGAAAGGGGAGAACTGAAGCTTTCTTT

clone size: NA
V gene: TRBV21-1
J gene: TRBJ2-7
D gene: NA
CDR3 protein: CASSKASEQYF
CDR3 DNA: TGTGCCAGCAGCAAAGCGAGCGAGCAGTACTTC

clone size: NA
V gene: TRBV10-1
J gene: TRBJ1-4
D gene: NA
CDR3 protein: CATSRGETNEKLFF
CDR3 DNA: TGCGCCACCTCCCGCGGGGAAACTAATGAAAAACTGTTTTTT

clone size: NA
V gene: TRBV18
J gene: TRBJ2-1
D gene: TRBD2
CDR3 protein: CASSPQRGKRLAGYNEQFF
CDR3 DNA: TGTGCCAGCTCACCTCAACGGGGGAAACGACTAGCGGGCTACAATGAGCAGTTCTTC

clone size: NA
V gene: TRBV30
J gene: TRBJ2-1
D gene: TRBD2
CDR3 protein: CAWRPDPGTSGKYNEQFF
CDR3 DNA: TGTGCCTGGAGGCCGGACCCCGGGACTAGCGGGAAGTACAATGAGCAGTTCTTC

clone size: NA
V gene: TRBV5-8
J gene: TRBJ2-3
D gene: TRBD2
CDR3 protein: CASSPGLAGSGDTQYF
CDR3 DNA: TGTGCCAGCAGCCCTGGACTAGCGGGTAGTGGAGATACGCAGTATTTT

clone size: NA
V gene: TRBV27
J gene: TRBJ1-5
D gene: NA
CDR3 protein: CASNSRPYSNQPQHF
CDR3 DNA: TGTGCCAGCAACTCCAGGCCTTATAGCAATCAGCCCCAGCATTTT

clone size: NA
V gene: TRBV19
J gene: TRBJ2-7
D gene: NA
CDR3 protein: CASSKQDLGYEQYF
CDR3 DNA: TGTGCCAGTAGTAAACAGGATCTTGGTTACGAGCAGTACTTC

clone size: NA
V gene: TRBV7-7
J gene: TRBJ2-5
D gene: NA
CDR3 protein: CASSLDSQETQYF
CDR3 DNA: TGTGCCAGCAGCTTGGACAGCCAAGAGACCCAGTACTTC

clone size: NA
V gene: TRBV9
J gene: TRBJ1-5
D gene: TRBD1
CDR3 protein: CASSTGETQPQHF
CDR3 DNA: TGTGCCAGCAGCACAGGGGAAACTCAGCCCCAGCATTTT

clone size: NA
V gene: TRBV6-5
J gene: TRBJ2-7
D gene: TRBD1
CDR3 protein: CASRHGTETSYEQYF
CDR3 DNA: TGTGCCAGCAGACACGGGACAGAAACCTCCTACGAGCAGTACTTC

clone size: NA
V gene: TRBV19
J gene: TRBJ1-1
D gene: NA
CDR3 protein: CASSTGNTEAFF
CDR3 DNA: TGTGCCAGTAGTACAGGCAACACTGAAGCTTTCTTT

clone size: NA
V gene: TRBV9
J gene: TRBJ1-2
D gene: NA
CDR3 protein: CASSAQENYGYTF
CDR3 DNA: TGTGCCAGCAGCGCCCAGGAAAACTATGGCTACACCTTC

clone size: once
V gene: TRBV18
J gene: TRBJ2-7
D gene: TRBD2
CDR3 protein: CASSPGLAGAGSYEQYF
CDR3 DNA: TGTGCCAGCTCACCGGGACTAGCGGGAGCGGGCTCCTACGAGCAGTACTTC

clone size: NA
V gene: TRBV7-2
J gene: TRBJ2-7
D gene: TRBD1
CDR3 protein: CASSWDRGLYEQYF
CDR3 DNA: TGTGCCAGCAGCTGGGACAGGGGGCTCTACGAGCAGTACTTC